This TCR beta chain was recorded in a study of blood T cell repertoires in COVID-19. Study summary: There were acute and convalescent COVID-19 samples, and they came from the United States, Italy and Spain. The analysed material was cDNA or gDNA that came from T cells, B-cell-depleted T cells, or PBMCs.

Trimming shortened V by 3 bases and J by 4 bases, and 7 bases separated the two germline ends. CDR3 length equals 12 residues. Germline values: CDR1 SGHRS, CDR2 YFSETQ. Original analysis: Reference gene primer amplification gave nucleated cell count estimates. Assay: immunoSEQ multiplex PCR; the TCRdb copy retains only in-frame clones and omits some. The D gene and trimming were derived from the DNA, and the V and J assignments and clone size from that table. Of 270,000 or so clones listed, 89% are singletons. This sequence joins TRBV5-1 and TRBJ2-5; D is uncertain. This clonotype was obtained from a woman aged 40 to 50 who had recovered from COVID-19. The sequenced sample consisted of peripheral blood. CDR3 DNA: TGCGCCAGCAGCTACAGTGGAGAGACCCAGTACTTC. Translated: CASSYSGETQYF. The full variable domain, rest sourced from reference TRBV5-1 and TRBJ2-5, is KAGVTQTPRYLIKTRGQQVTLSCSPISGHRSVSWYQQTPGQGLQFLFEYFSETQRNKGNFPGRFSGRQFSNSRSEMNVSTLELGDSALYLCASSYSGETQYFGPGTRLLVL.